These 3 T cell receptor beta chains originate from one sample sequenced in a study of regulatory T cells in long-lasting Graves disease. Time point specified: persistent/refractory GD, antithyroid drugs over 5 years with positive TRAb. The TCR library was made from RNA that had been extracted from PBMCs in TRIzol. Relying on iRepertoire HTBI primers and Arm-PCR of CDR3 regions, the team built TCR beta libraries. A single record per CDR3 protein comes from TCRdb applying MiXCR to the multiplex PCR reads. The sample has about 460,000 distinct CDR3 sequences; approximately 23% are singletons. Sequencing was performed on peripheral blood mononuclear cells (PBMCs), taken when the disease was refractory, from a patient treated with antithyroid drugs. The receptors were gathered from a female donor with Graves disease.

This clonotype came up a few times. The V call is TRBV20-1, the J call TRBJ2-7, with 7 bases aligning to TRBD1. This CDR3 has 12 residues. The germline CDR1 and CDR2 sequences are DFQATT and SNEGSKA (reference sequence). V shed 7 bases and J 3 bases; nucleotides not matched to a gene: 6. CDR3 residues: CSGVGQIYEQYF. The CDR3 region has the DNA TGCAGTGGGGTGGGACAGATCTACGAGCAGTACTTC.

This clonotype has at least ten counts. The J gene is TRBJ2-7, the V gene TRBV20-1; a weak D match, TRBD1 (6 bases). V lost 3 bases, J lost 4 bases, and 22 bases lay in between. Germline assignment: CDR1 DFQATT and CDR2 SNEGSKA (reference sequence). The CDR3 totals 16 residues. The CDR3 DNA reads as TGCAGTGCTAGTTTCGGGACGGGACACCGCTCTTACGAGCAGTACTTC. Translated, it gives CSASFGTGHRSYEQYF.

This clonotype was recorded many times. The chain carries TRBV28 and TRBJ1-1, with D perhaps matching TRBD1 (6 bases). This CDR3 has 14 residues. V dropped 5 bases and J dropped 4 bases, with 14 bases sitting between them. In germline, CDR1 is MDHEN, CDR2 SYDVKM. The CDR3 reads CASSITGHGTEAFF. The CDR3 DNA follows: TGTGCCAGCAGTATAACAGGGCATGGCACTGAAGCTTTCTTT. The complete variable domain, with remaining parts taken from reference TRBV28 and TRBJ1-1, reads DVKVTQSSRYLVKRTGEKVFLECVQDMDHENMFWYRQDPGLGLRLIYFSYDVKMKEKGDIPEGYSVSREKKERFSLILESASTNQTSMYLCASSITGHGTEAFFGQGTRLTVV.